This TCR beta chain was captured in a study of vaccination and CD4 T cells after COVID-19. The wider study: A CEFX pool, an HIV-1 Nef pool, or no peptide went to control cultures.

CD4+ T cells that had been cultured provided DNA sequenced with the Oncomine TCR Beta short-read assay. MiXCR was run by TCRdb on the PCR reads, yielding one entry per CDR3 protein. The table lists some 14,000 distinct CDR3 sequences, approximately 28% of them singletons. To note about this clonotype: No antigen is known for it.

Treatment indicated: approximately 11-day PBMC culture with coronavirus spike peptide pools or control peptides (ViraFEST assay). Trimming at V came to 1 base and at J to 2 bases, leaving 5 bases not matched to a gene. The CDR3 spans 15 residues. Germline assignment: CDR1 SGHRS and CDR2 YFSETQ. The chain is built from TRBV5-1 and TRBJ2-5; 7 nucleotides align to TRBD1. Specimen: cultured CD4+ T cells from blood. This clonotype was sampled from a human donor with COVID-19. Written as DNA, the CDR3 is TGCGCCAGCAGCTTGAATCCGGGACAGCAAGAGACCCAGTACTTC. Amino acid sequence: CASSLNPGQQETQYF.